The 21 T cell receptor beta chains presented below share a single source sample, sequenced in a study of CD4+ T cells in melanoma (dated by TCRdb to between 2021 and 2024). Library generation was performed with the immunoSEQ multiplex PCR assay. TCRdb obtained this table from immuneACCESS and retained in-frame rearrangements with V and J assigned. These tables miss some clones; where compared with another copy, unresolved V genes account for less than half of the shortfall, and the remainder is unexplained. The sample includes fewer than 55,000 clones, with approximately 92% observed a single time. The ten largest clones add up to approximately 12% of the sample. The source material was peripheral blood. The receptors were gathered from a human donor with melanoma.

V gene TRBV27 combines with J gene TRBJ2-1; D gene ambiguous. Germline V gene lookup returns CDR1 MNHEY and CDR2 SMNVEV (reference sequence). V lost 8 bases and J lost 4, with 6 bases in between. CDR3 length: 11 amino acids. The CDR3 region has the DNA TGTGCCAGCCGGATTTACAATGAGCAGTTCTTC. This gives the protein CASRIYNEQFF.

This chain joins TRBV30 and TRBJ1-2, with 7 bases that match TRBD1. The CDR3 runs 14 residues. The germline V gene has CDR1 GTSNPN and CDR2 SVGIG (reference sequence). J lost 4 bases, V lost 0 bases, and 5 bases had no gene match. The CDR3 loop reads CAWSVLGDSYGYTF. The CDR3 DNA follows: TGTGCCTGGAGTGTACTTGGGGACAGCTATGGCTACACCTTC. The variable domain in full, with the rest retrieved from reference TRBV30 and TRBJ1-2, is SQTIHQWPATLVQPVGSPLSLECTVEGTSNPNLYWYRQAAGRGLQLLFYSVGIGQISSEVPQNLSASRPQDRQFILSSKKLLLSDSGFYLCAWSVLGDSYGYTFGSGTRLTVV.

The gene calls are TRBV29-1 and TRBJ1-2; no firm D call. The germline CDR1 and CDR2 sequences are SQVTM and ANQGSEA. The CDR3 length is 13 residues. V dropped 4 bases and J dropped 0 bases, with 9 bases sitting between them. CDR3 in DNA: TGCAGCGTTGGGCAGGCAGCTAACTATGGCTACACCTTC. It yields the protein CSVGQAANYGYTF.

The V and J genes are TRBV5-1 and TRBJ2-3, with D possibly being TRBD1 or TRBD2 (6 bases each). The germline CDR1 and CDR2 sequences are SGHRS and YFSETQ. The CDR3 covers 15 residues. The V end lost 1 base, the J end lost 6 bases, and 15 bases lay between the germline ends. CDR3 sequence reads: CASSLTGAVGDTQYF. The CDR3 nucleotides are TGCGCCAGCAGCTTGACGGGGGCAGTTGGGGATACGCAGTATTTT.

V gene TRBV6-4 combines with J gene TRBJ1-5; D unclear. The CDR3 runs 13 residues. CDR1 is MRHNA and CDR2 is SNTAGT in the germline V gene. V lost 3 bases and J 3 bases, leaving 6 bases between the germline ends. The CDR3 region is CASSEWVNQPQHF. For the CDR3, the DNA is TGTGCCAGCAGTGAGTGGGTCAATCAGCCCCAGCATTTT.

The chain carries TRBV6-1 and TRBJ2-7; possible D gene TRBD2, 6 bases. Per the germline V gene, CDR1 is MNHNS and CDR2 is SASEGT. The V gene lost 4 bases and the J gene lost 2 bases, with 9 bases spanning the gap. There are 13 residues in the CDR3. CDR3 sequence reads: CASSVGGTYEQYF. Here the CDR3 DNA reads TGTGCCAGCAGTGTCGGCGGGACCTACGAGCAGTACTTC.

The rearrangement links TRBV5-4 to TRBJ2-7; 12 bases are shared with TRBD2. Trimming removed 5 bases from V and 1 base from J; junction bases left unmatched: 4. The CDR3 runs 15 residues. Germline V lookup: CDR1 SGHNT, CDR2 YYREEE (reference sequence). DNA for the CDR3: TGTGCCAGCAGTGGACTAGCGGGGTCATCCTACGAGCAGTACTTC. It codes for CASSGLAGSSYEQYF.

This clone was observed a single time. The chain recombines TRBV29-1 with TRBJ1-4; D uncertain. The germline V and J ends were trimmed by 8 bases and 7 bases, with 14 bases remaining between them. Germline V gene sequence: CDR1 SQVTM, CDR2 ANQGSEA. CDR3 length: 12 residues. CDR3 loop: CSFSYGSEKLFF. CDR3 coding DNA: TGCAGCTTCTCGTATGGGAGTGAAAAACTGTTTTTT.

This clone was seen once. The chain has TRBV7-9 and TRBJ2-4; D possibly corresponds to TRBD1 (6 bases). Between the trimmed V and J ends, which lost 3 bases and 3 bases, there was a span of 12 bases. The germline V gene encodes CDR1 SEHNR and CDR2 FQNEAQ (reference sequence). The CDR3 contains 15 residues. The CDR3 here is CASSFAGDGKNIQYF. The CDR3, as DNA: TGTGCCAGCAGCTTTGCAGGGGACGGCAAAAACATTCAGTACTTC.

This chain links TRBV2 with TRBJ2-5; D unresolved. The V end was cut by 5 bases, the J end by 0 bases, with 10 bases between. CDR1 is SNHLY, CDR2 FYNNEI, per germline. The CDR3 consists of 14 residues. As DNA, the CDR3 is TGTGCCAGCAGTCCAGACACATACCAAGAGACCCAGTACTTC. Protein product: CASSPDTYQETQYF.

V usage is TRBV11-2 and J usage is TRBJ2-6; the D is unclear. Germline V CDR1 and CDR2: SGHAT, FQNNGV. This CDR3 is built from 15 residues. V lost 4 bases, J lost 3 bases, and 10 bases lay in between. The chain's CDR3 is CASSSLMGGANVLTF. CDR3 nucleotides: TGTGCCAGCAGCTCCCTTATGGGTGGGGCCAACGTCCTGACTTTC.

The chain is built from TRBV5-4 and TRBJ2-5, with 7 bases identical to TRBD1. The CDR3 totals 15 residues. Germline-derived CDR1 and CDR2 are SGHNT and YYREEE (reference sequence). V trimming: 3 bases; J trimming: 2 bases; junction bases outside the gene matches: 7. The CDR3 sequence is CASSSGTARQETQYF. As DNA, the CDR3 is TGTGCCAGCAGCTCGGGGACAGCAAGACAAGAGACCCAGTACTTC.

The chain uses TRBV29-1 and TRBJ2-3, with 7 bases lining up with TRBD1. Germline V gives CDR1 SQVTM, CDR2 ANQGSEA. The CDR3 extends over 12 amino acids. Trimming removed 6 bases from V and 5 bases from J; junction bases left unmatched: 5. The CDR3 protein is CSVSPGGDTQYF. The CDR3 DNA is TGCAGCGTCTCCCCAGGGGGAGATACGCAGTATTTT.

The chain joins TRBV15 to TRBJ1-1; no clear D gene. This CDR3 contains 15 residues. From germline, CDR1 is LNHNV and CDR2 YYDKDF (reference sequence). V gave up 0 bases and J gave up 10 bases, with 18 bases separating them. In DNA, the CDR3 is TGTGCCACCAGCAGAGATCGAGCAGTATCTGGGTCAGCTTTCTTT. It is translated as CATSRDRAVSGSAFF.

This rearrangement joins TRBV6-6 to TRBJ2-1; D gene uncertain. CDR3 length: 10 amino acids. Trimming left V 3 bases short and J 9 bases short, with 3 bases between. Germline V gene data show CDR1 as MNHNY and CDR2 as SVGAGI (reference sequence). The CDR3 spells CASSYPEQFF. DNA for the CDR3: TGTGCCAGCAGTTATCCTGAGCAGTTCTTC.

This chain connects TRBV29-1 to TRBJ2-5; 7 nucleotides match TRBD1. The length of the CDR3 is 14 residues. Germline V gene lookup returns CDR1 SQVTM and CDR2 ANQGSEA. Unmatched junction bases numbered 13, after V lost 5 bases and J lost 7 bases. CDR3 loop: CSVYPGQAAGTQYF. DNA for the CDR3: TGCAGCGTTTACCCAGGACAGGCGGCGGGGACCCAGTACTTC.

This clone was picked up a small number of times. The J gene is TRBJ1-1, the V gene TRBV29-1; a possible D gene is TRBD1 (6 bases). Deletions cut 7 bases from V and 2 bases from J, with 20 bases between. The length of the CDR3 is 15 residues. Germline CDR1 and CDR2: SQVTM and ANQGSEA. CDR3 residues: CSALGGASINTEAFF. CDR3 DNA: TGCAGCGCCCTAGGGGGGGCCAGCATTAACACTGAAGCTTTCTTT.

This chain connects TRBV5-1 to TRBJ2-1; D is unclear. This CDR3 has 15 amino acids. CDR1 is SGHRS, CDR2 YFSETQ, per germline. Trimming left V 0 bases short and J 0 bases short, with 7 bases between. The CDR3 protein is CASSLGGSSYNEQFF. CDR3 in DNA: TGCGCCAGCAGCTTGGGTGGATCCTCCTACAATGAGCAGTTCTTC.

This chain uses TRBV29-1 with TRBJ2-5, with D perhaps matching TRBD2 (5 bases). The CDR3 extends over 12 amino acids. V was shortened by 7 bases and J by 1 base, with 10 bases between the two germline ends. Germline CDR1 is SQVTM and CDR2 is ANQGSEA. The CDR3 is CSAGEPQETQYF. DNA for the CDR3: TGCAGCGCCGGGGAGCCCCAAGAGACCCAGTACTTC.

The chain links TRBV7-8 to TRBJ2-1; TRBD2 matches at 13 bases. This CDR3 has 17 residues. Trimming took 5 bases from V and 7 from J; bases not matched to a gene: 11. The germline gives CDR1 SGHVS, CDR2 FQNEAQ. The CDR3 protein is CASSRRTSGGMGNEQFF. CDR3 nucleotide sequence: TGTGCCAGCAGCCGACGGACTAGCGGGGGTATGGGGAATGAGCAGTTCTTC.

The genes are TRBV9 and TRBJ2-6, with 8 bases matching TRBD1. Trimming removed 0 bases from V and 1 base from J; junction bases left unmatched: 6. Germline loops: CDR1 SGDLS, CDR2 YYNGEE. The CDR3 runs 18 residues. As DNA, the CDR3 is TGTGCCAGCAGCGTAGCTCGGCAGGGGGCTTCTGGGGCCAACGTCCTGACTTTC. Its protein product is CASSVARQGASGANVLTF.